The 5 T cell receptor beta chains listed next were all sequenced from one sample in a study of T cell responses to AZD1222 COVID-19 vaccine. Here immunoSEQ multiplex PCR was the method, and the copy in TCRdb shows in-frame clones only, minus some. Of 140,000 or so clones in the sample, 91% are singletons; the top ten hold about 7.5%. The material was peripheral blood, obtained 28 days after the second dose of the MenACWY control vaccine. Receptors were obtained from an adult who received the MenACWY meningococcal vaccine as a control.

The gene calls are TRBV6-4 and TRBJ1-6, with D unresolved. The V gene lost 0 bases and the J gene lost 6 bases, with 15 bases spanning the gap. There are 17 residues in the CDR3. Germline V lookup: CDR1 MRHNA, CDR2 SNTAGT. CDR3 sequence reads: CASSDSRRGLGNSPLHF. The CDR3 DNA sequence: TGTGCCAGCAGTGACTCGAGGCGAGGGCTAGGTAATTCACCCCTCCACTTT.

The chain couples TRBV7-2 to TRBJ2-7, with a weak D call TRBD1 (5 bases). The CDR3 loop spans 13 amino acids. V was pared by 2 bases and J by 5 bases, with 10 bases between. Germline CDR1 reads SGHTA; CDR2 reads FQGNSA. CDR3 DNA: TGTGCCAGCAGCTTACAGGGCGTGGACGAGCAGTACTTC. Amino acids: CASSLQGVDEQYF.

J is TRBJ2-2 and V is TRBV3-1 (or the pseudogene TRBV3-2), with 9 bases matching TRBD1. This CDR3 has 16 amino acids. The ends lost 3 bases at V and 7 bases at J; junction bases unmatched: 9. Germline V gene lookup returns CDR1 LGHDT and CDR2 YNNKEL (reference sequence). The CDR3 here is CASSHIQGAGIGELFF. In nucleotides, the CDR3 is TGTGCCAGCAGCCACATACAGGGGGCCGGGATCGGGGAGCTGTTTTTT.

The J gene is TRBJ2-5, the V gene TRBV7-2; D perhaps matches TRBD2 (6 bases). This CDR3 is built from 14 residues. Germline CDR1 SGHTA, CDR2 FQGNSA. Trimming shortened V by 5 bases and J by 2 bases, and 12 bases separated the two germline ends. CDR3 sequence reads: CASSPRGSQETQYF. In nucleotides, the CDR3 is TGTGCCAGCAGCCCGCGGGGCAGTCAAGAGACCCAGTACTTC.

The chain uses TRBV29-1 and TRBJ2-1, with 10 bases matching TRBD2. Germline V lookup: CDR1 SQVTM, CDR2 ANQGSEA. The CDR3 length is 15 residues. V was clipped by 5 bases and J by 0 bases; unmatched bases: 4. CDR3 protein: CSVLSGGDSYNEQFF. As DNA, the CDR3 is TGCAGCGTTTTAAGCGGGGGGGACTCCTACAATGAGCAGTTCTTC.